The entry that follows covers one T cell receptor (beta chain) sequence. This specimen belongs to a study of untreated major depressive disorder. The table came from immunoSEQ multiplex PCR; TCRdb's copy has only in-frame clones and leaves some out. The sample records just over 20,000 clones, roughly 93% being singletons. What was sequenced was CD4+ T cells from PBMCs. The source of this sequence is a man aged 25-40 years in good health.

The CDR3 reads CASSPGQGAFANEKLFF. In nucleotides, the CDR3 is TGCGCCAGCAGCCCGGGACAGGGGGCTTTTGCTAATGAAAAACTGTTTTTT. This rearrangement joins TRBV5-1 to TRBJ1-4; TRBD1 aligns across 12 bases. The CDR3 loop spans 17 amino acids. V was pared by 4 bases and J by 3 bases, with 7 bases of the junction left unmatched. CDR1 is SGHRS and CDR2 is YFSETQ in the germline V gene. Together with reference TRBV5-1 and TRBJ1-4, the CDR3 gives the full variable domain: KAGVTQTPRYLIKTRGQQVTLSCSPISGHRSVSWYQQTPGQGLQFLFEYFSETQRNKGNFPGRFSGRQFSNSRSEMNVSTLELGDSALYLCASSPGQGAFANEKLFFGSGTQLSVL.